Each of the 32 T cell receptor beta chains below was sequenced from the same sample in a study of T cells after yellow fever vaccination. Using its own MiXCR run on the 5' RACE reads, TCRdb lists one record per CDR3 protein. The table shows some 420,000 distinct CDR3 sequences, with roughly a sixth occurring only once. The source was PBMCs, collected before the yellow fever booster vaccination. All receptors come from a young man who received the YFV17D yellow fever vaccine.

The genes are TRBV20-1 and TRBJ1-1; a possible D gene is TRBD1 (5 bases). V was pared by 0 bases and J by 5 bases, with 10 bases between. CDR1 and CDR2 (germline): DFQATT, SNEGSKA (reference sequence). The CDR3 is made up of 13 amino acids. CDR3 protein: CSAREPGGTEAFF. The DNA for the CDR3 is TGCAGTGCTAGAGAGCCGGGGGGGACTGAAGCTTTCTTT.

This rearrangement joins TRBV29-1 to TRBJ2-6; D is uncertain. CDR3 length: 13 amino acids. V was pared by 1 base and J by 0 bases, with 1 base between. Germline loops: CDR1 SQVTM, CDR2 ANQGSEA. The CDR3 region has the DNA TGCAGCGTTGAAGTCTCTGGGGCCAACGTCCTGACTTTC. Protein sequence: CSVEVSGANVLTF. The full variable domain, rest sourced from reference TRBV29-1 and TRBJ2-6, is SAVISQKPSRDICQRGTSLTIQCQVDSQVTMMFWYRQQPGQSLTLIATANQGSEATYESGFVIDKFPISRPNLTFSTLTVSNMSPEDSSIYLCSVEVSGANVLTFGAGSRLTVL.

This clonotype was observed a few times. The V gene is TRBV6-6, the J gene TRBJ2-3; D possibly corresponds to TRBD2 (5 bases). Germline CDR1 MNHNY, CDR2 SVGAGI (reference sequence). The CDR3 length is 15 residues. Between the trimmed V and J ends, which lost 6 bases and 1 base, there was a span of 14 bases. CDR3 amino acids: CASSPGVTGTDTQYF. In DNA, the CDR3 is TGTGCCAGCAGCCCCGGGGTTACGGGCACAGATACGCAGTATTTT.

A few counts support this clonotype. The chain's CDR3 is CSAPPNRPGANVLTF. The DNA for the CDR3 is TGCAGTGCCCCCCCCAACAGGCCAGGGGCCAACGTCCTGACTTTC. The rearrangement joins TRBV20-1 to TRBJ2-6, with D possibly matching TRBD1 (5 bases). CDR1 DFQATT and CDR2 SNEGSKA come from the germline V gene (reference sequence). The CDR3 extends over 15 amino acids. V lost 6 bases to trimming and J lost 4 bases, with 16 bases between them.

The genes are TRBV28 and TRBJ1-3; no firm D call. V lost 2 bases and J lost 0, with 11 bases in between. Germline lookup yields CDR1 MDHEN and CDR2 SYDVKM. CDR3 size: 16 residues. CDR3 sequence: CASSLGSLFSGNTIYF. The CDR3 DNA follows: TGTGCCAGCAGTTTAGGCAGTCTCTTCTCTGGAAACACCATATATTTT.

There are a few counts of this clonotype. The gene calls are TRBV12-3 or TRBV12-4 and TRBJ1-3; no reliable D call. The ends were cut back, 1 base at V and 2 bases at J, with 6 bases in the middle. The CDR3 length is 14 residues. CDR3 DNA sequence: TGTGCCAGCAGTTTAGGGAACGCTGGAAACACCATATATTTT. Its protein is CASSLGNAGNTIYF.

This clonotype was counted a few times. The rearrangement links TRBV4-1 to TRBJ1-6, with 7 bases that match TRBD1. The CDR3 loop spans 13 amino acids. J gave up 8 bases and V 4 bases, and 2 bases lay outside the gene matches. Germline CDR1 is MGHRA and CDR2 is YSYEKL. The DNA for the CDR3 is TGCGCCAGCAGCCGACAGGGACATTCACCCCTCCACTTT. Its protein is CASSRQGHSPLHF.

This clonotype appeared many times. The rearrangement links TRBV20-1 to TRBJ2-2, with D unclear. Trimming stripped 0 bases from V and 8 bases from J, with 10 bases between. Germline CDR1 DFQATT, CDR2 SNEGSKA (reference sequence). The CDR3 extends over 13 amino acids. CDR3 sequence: CSARDVGNGELFF. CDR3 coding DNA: TGCAGTGCTAGAGATGTAGGAAATGGGGAGCTGTTTTTT.

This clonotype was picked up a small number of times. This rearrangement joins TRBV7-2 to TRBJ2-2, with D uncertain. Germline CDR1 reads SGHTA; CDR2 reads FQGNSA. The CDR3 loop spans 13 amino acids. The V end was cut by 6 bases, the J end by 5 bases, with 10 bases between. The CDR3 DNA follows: TGTGCCAGCAGTCGAATGGGAACCGGGGAGCTGTTTTTT. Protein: CASSRMGTGELFF.

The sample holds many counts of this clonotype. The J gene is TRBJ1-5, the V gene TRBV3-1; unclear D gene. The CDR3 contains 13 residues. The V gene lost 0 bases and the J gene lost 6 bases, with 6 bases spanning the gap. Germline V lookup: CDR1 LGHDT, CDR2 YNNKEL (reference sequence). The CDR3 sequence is CASSQDLGQPQHF. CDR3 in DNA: TGTGCCAGCAGCCAAGATTTGGGTCAGCCCCAGCATTTT.

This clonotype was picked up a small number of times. CDR3 region: CASSYGLAGFEQFF. The CDR3 bases are TGTGCCAGCAGTTACGGACTAGCGGGGTTTGAGCAGTTCTTC. V gene TRBV6-6 combines with J gene TRBJ2-1; the match to TRBD2 covers 12 bases. Germline values: CDR1 MNHNY, CDR2 SVGAGI (reference sequence). V gave up 2 bases and J gave up 9 bases; unmatched junction bases: 2. The CDR3 spans 14 residues.

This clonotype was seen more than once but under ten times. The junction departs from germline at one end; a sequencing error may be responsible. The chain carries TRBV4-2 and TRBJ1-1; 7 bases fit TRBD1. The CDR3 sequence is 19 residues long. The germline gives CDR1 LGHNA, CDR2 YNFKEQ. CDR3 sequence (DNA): TGTGCCAGCAGCCAAGACCTCTCGAGGCCAGGGGGGCCGAACGCTGAAGCTTTCTTT. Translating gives CASSQDLSRPGGPNAEAFF.

This CDR3 reads CASSQEIRTGTNYGYTF. In DNA form, the CDR3 reads TGCGCCAGCAGCCAAGAGATAAGGACAGGTACTAACTATGGCTACACCTTC. The rearrangement joins TRBV4-3 to TRBJ1-2, with TRBD1 matching over 7 bases. V was pared by 0 bases and J by 0 bases, with 7 bases of the junction left unmatched. CDR3 size: 17 residues. The germline CDR1 and CDR2 sequences are LGHNA and YSLEER.

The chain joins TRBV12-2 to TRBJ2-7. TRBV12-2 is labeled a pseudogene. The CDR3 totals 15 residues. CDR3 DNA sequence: TGTGCAAGTCGCCGAGGCACAAGAAATATCTACGAGCAGTACTTC. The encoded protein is CASRRGTRNIYEQYF.

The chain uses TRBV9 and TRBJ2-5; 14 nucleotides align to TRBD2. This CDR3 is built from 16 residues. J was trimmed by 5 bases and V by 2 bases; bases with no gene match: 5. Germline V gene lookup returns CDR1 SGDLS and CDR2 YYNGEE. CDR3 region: CASSVRLAGGPETQYF. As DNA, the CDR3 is TGTGCCAGCAGCGTCAGACTAGCGGGGGGGCCGGAGACCCAGTACTTC.

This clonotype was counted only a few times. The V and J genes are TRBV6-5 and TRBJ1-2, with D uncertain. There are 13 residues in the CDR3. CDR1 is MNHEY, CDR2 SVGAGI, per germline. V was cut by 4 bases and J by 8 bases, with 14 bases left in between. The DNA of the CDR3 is TGTGCCAGCAGTTTTTTGGGGAGGGAAGGCTACACCTTC. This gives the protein CASSFLGREGYTF.

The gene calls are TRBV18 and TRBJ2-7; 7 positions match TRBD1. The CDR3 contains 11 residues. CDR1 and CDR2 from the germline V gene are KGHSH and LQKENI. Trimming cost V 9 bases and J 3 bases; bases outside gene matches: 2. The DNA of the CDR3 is TGTGCCAGTGGACAGGTCTACGAGCAGTACGTC. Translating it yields CASGQVYEQYV.

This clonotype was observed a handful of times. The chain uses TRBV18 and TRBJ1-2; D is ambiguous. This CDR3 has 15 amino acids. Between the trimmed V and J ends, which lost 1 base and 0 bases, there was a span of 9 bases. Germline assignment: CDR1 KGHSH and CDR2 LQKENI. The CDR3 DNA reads TGTGCCAGCTCACCACGGCACTGGGCTAACTATGGCTACACCTTC. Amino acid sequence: CASSPRHWANYGYTF.

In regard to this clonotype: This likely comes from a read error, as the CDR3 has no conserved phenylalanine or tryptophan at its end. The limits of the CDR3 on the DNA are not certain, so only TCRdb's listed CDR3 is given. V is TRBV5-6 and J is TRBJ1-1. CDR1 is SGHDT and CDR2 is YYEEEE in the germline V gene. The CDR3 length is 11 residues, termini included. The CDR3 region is CASSLWADETL.

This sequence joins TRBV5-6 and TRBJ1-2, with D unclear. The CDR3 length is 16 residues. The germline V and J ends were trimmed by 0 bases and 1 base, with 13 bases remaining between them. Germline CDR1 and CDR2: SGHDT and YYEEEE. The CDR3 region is CASSLGSGGYNYGYTF. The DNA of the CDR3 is TGTGCCAGCAGCTTGGGGTCAGGAGGCTATAACTATGGCTACACCTTC.

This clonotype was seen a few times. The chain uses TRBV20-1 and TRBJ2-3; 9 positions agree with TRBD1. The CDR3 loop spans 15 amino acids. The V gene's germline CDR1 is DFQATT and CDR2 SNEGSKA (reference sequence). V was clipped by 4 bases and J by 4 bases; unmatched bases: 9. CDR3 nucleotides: TGCAGTGCTAAGAACCCACAGGGGGCCGCAGATACGCAGTATTTT. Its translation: CSAKNPQGAADTQYF.

CDR3 nucleotide sequence: TGTGCCAGTAGTATTGGAGGGTTCGATCAGCCCCAGCATTTT. This encodes CASSIGGFDQPQHF. This sequence joins TRBV19 and TRBJ1-5; D is unclear. V was pared by 3 bases and J by 5 bases, with 11 bases between. Germline V gene sequence: CDR1 LNHDA, CDR2 SQIVND (reference sequence). This CDR3 is 14 amino acids long.

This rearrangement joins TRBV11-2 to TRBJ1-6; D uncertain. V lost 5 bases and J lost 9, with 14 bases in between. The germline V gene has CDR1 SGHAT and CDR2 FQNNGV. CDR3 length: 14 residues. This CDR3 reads CASSAMALGSPLHF. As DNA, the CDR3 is TGTGCCAGCAGCGCGATGGCCCTTGGTTCACCCCTCCACTTT. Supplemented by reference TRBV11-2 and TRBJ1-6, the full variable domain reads EAGVAQSPRYKIIEKRQSVAFWCNPISGHATLYWYQQILGQGPKLLIQFQNNGVVDDSQLPKDRFSAERLKGVDSTLKIQPAKLEDSAVYLCASSAMALGSPLHFGNGTRLTVT.

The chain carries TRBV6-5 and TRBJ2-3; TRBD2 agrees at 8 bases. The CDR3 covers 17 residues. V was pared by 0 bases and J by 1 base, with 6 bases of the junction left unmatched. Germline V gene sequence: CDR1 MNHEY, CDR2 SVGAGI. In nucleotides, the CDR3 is TGTGCCAGCAGTTACTCGATAGGTAGCGGGGGCACAGATACGCAGTATTTT. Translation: CASSYSIGSGGTDTQYF.

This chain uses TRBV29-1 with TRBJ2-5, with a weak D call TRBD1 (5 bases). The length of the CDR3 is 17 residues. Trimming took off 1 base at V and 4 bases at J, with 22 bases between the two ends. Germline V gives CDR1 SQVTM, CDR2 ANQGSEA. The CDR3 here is CSVEGGSEPRDRETQYF. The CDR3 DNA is TGCAGCGTTGAAGGGGGCTCGGAACCTAGAGACAGAGAGACCCAGTACTTC.

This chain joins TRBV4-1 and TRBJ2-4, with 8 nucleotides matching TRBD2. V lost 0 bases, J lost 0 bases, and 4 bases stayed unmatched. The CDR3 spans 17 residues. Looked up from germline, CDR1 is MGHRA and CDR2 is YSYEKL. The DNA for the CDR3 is TGCGCCAGCAGCCAAGATGCTAGCGGGCGAGCCAAAAACATTCAGTACTTC. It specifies CASSQDASGRAKNIQYF.

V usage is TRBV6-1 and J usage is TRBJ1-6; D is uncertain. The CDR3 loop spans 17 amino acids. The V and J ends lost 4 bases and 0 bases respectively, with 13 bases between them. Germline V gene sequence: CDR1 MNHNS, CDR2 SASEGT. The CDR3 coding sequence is TGTGCCAGCAGTGGGCCGGGAGGAAGCTCCTATAATTCACCCCTCCACTTT. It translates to CASSGPGGSSYNSPLHF.

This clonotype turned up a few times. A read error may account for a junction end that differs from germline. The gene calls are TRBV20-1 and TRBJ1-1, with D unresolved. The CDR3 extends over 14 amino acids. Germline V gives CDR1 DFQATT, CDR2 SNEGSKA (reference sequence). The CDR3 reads CSSRFSTGNTEAFF. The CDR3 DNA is TGCAGTTCTAGATTCTCGACTGGGAACACTGAAGCTTTCTTT.

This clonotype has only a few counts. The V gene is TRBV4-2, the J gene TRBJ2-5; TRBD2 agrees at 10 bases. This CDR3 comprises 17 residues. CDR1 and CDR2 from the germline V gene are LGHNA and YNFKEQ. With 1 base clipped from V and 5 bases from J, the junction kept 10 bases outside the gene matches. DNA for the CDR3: TGTGCCAGCAGCCAAGCCCGTCCGGGACTAGCGTCGGAGACCCAGTACTTC. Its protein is CASSQARPGLASETQYF.

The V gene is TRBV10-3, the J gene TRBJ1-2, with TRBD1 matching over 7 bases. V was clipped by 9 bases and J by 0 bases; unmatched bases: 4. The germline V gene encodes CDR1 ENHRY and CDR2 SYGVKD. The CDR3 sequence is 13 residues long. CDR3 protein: CAIRTGANYGYTF. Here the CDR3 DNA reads TGTGCCATTCGGACAGGAGCTAACTATGGCTACACCTTC.

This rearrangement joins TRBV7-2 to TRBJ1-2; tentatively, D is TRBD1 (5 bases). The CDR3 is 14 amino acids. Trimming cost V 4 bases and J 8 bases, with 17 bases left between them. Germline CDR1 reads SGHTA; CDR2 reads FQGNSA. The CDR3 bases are TGTGCCAGCAGCTCCTACTTACAGGAAAACGGCTACACCTTC. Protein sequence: CASSSYLQENGYTF.

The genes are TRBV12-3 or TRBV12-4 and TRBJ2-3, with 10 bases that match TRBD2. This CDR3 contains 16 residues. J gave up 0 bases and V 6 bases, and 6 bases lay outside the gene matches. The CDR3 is CASRRGLAPSTDTQYF. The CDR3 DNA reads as TGTGCCAGCAGACGGGGACTAGCGCCTAGCACAGATACGCAGTATTTT.